The clone carrying this TCR beta chain was seen a single time. The antigen is undetermined. In the PCR, 60 Vbeta and 13 Jbeta primers were used. TCRdb's table, derived via immunoSEQ multiplex PCR, lists solely in-frame clones and lacks some. The sample lists roughly 190,000 clones, roughly 79% seen once, with under 2.5% in the top ten. This CDR3 region has 15 residues. The V segment lost 3 bases and the J segment 3 bases; nucleotides outside the gene matches: 7. Germline V gene lookup returns CDR1 MGHRA and CDR2 YSYEKL. Donors showed nominal health when sampled, although they likely had unrecorded immune exposures. This sample is part of a study of cytomegalovirus exposure and HLA in healthy donors. Study findings and constraints: Relative to equally common others, HLA-associated TCR beta chains showed greater clonal expansion in a later analysis.

The source material was PBMCs. The rearrangement joins TRBV4-1 to TRBJ2-7, with 8 positions matching TRBD1. The clonotype was recovered from a woman aged 25 to 39 in good health and CMV-seropositive. The CDR3 DNA follows: TGCGCCAGCAGCCAGCCGGGGACAGGTGTCTACGAGCAGTACTTC. Its translation: CASSQPGTGVYEQYF.